Listed here are 17 T cell receptor beta chains from one sample, sequenced in a study of OX40 agonist ivuxolimab in advanced cancers. Method: immunoSEQ multiplex PCR; TCRdb's copy keeps in-frame clones and lacks some. The sample has 92,000 or so clones; about 80% are singletons. The sample was CD4+ or CD8+ T cells sorted from blood, taken in a trial of the OX40 agonist ivuxolimab. These receptor sequences come from an adult with an advanced solid tumor such as melanoma, head and neck, liver or kidney cancer.

This rearrangement joins TRBV7-8 to TRBJ2-5; D remains unclear. The J call may not be correct, given that the DNA end is closer to TRBJ2-7. The CDR3 is made up of 12 amino acids. Germline assignment: CDR1 SGHVS and CDR2 FQNEAQ. CDR3 DNA: TGTGCCAGCAGCTTACCCAATAGCGAGCAGTACTTC. The encoded protein is CASSLPNSEQYF.

The V gene is TRBV5-4, the J gene TRBJ1-6; the match to TRBD1 covers 11 bases. CDR3 size: 17 residues. V shed 2 bases and J 7 bases; nucleotides not matched to a gene: 8. CDR1 and CDR2 (germline): SGHNT, YYREEE (reference sequence). The CDR3 protein is CASSFGGQGARNSPLHF. The CDR3 bases are TGTGCCAGCAGCTTTGGCGGACAGGGGGCTCGGAATTCACCCCTCCACTTT. The whole variable domain, remainder taken from reference TRBV5-4 and TRBJ1-6, is ETGVTQSPTHLIKTRGQQVTLRCSSQSGHNTVSWYQQALGQGPQFIFQYYREEENGRGNFPPRFSGLQFPNYSSELNVNALELDDSALYLCASSFGGQGARNSPLHFGNGTRLTVT.

This clone turned up a few times. The CDR3 DNA follows: TGTGCCAGCAGTCAGGATGGAAATGGCTACACCTTC. Its translation: CASSQDGNGYTF. V and J are TRBV5-4 and TRBJ1-2; D remains ambiguous. Trimming took 5 bases from V and 6 from J, leaving 11 bases between them. Per the germline V gene, CDR1 is SGHNT and CDR2 is YYREEE (reference sequence). CDR3 length: 12 residues.

In its sample, this clone was seen once. This sequence joins TRBV5-1 and TRBJ2-1; D gene uncertain. Trimming cost V 1 base and J 6 bases, with 5 bases left between them. The CDR3 extends over 12 amino acids. CDR1 and CDR2 from the germline V gene are SGHRS and YFSETQ. The CDR3 is CASSLQRNEQFF. CDR3 coding DNA: TGCGCCAGCAGCTTGCAGCGCAATGAGCAGTTCTTC.

The rearrangement joins TRBV7-9 to TRBJ2-3, with unresolved D. This CDR3 has 16 residues. Trimming pared 1 base from V and 0 bases from J, leaving 11 bases between. Germline V lookup: CDR1 SEHNR, CDR2 FQNEAQ (reference sequence). The DNA of the CDR3 is TGTGCCAGCAGCTTAGGAGGAAGCCCTAGCACAGATACGCAGTATTTT. Its protein product is CASSLGGSPSTDTQYF.

This rearrangement joins TRBV7-3 to TRBJ2-2, with a weak D call TRBD2 (5 bases). CDR1 is SGHTA, CDR2 FQGTGA, per germline. V was clipped by 0 bases and J by 7 bases, with 9 bases between them. The CDR3 spans 14 residues. The CDR3 DNA sequence: TGTGCCAGCAGCTTAACGCGGGCGGGCGGGGAGCTGTTTTTT. Protein sequence: CASSLTRAGGELFF.

This chain connects TRBV14 to TRBJ2-3; D remains ambiguous. Germline V gene sequence: CDR1 SGHDN, CDR2 FVKESK. The CDR3 is made up of 12 amino acids. Trimming took off 3 bases at V and 5 bases at J, with 6 bases between the two ends. CDR3 DNA: TGTGCCAGCAGCCATCGAAGAGATACGCAGTATTTT. Its protein product is CASSHRRDTQYF.

The chain combines TRBV19 with TRBJ2-7; 9 bases match TRBD2. Germline CDR1 is LNHDA and CDR2 is SQIVND (reference sequence). V lost 5 bases, J lost 3 bases, and 5 bases stayed unmatched. The CDR3 runs to 14 residues. The CDR3 protein is CASSSWTSDYEQYF. CDR3 DNA sequence: TGTGCCAGTAGTTCCTGGACTAGCGACTACGAGCAGTACTTC.

This rearrangement joins TRBV15 to TRBJ1-4; D is uncertain. The CDR3 spans 15 residues. Trimming pared 5 bases from V and 8 bases from J, leaving 18 bases between. The V gene's germline CDR1 is LNHNV and CDR2 YYDKDF (reference sequence). The CDR3 is CATSELPRVGEKLFF. The CDR3 coding sequence is TGTGCCACCAGCGAGTTGCCCCGGGTCGGCGAAAAACTGTTTTTT. Filled out from reference TRBV15 and TRBJ1-4, the complete variable domain reads DAMVIQNPRYQVTQFGKPVTLSCSQTLNHNVMYWYQQKSSQAPKLLFHYYDKDFNNEADTPDNFQSRRPNTSFCFLDIRSPGLGDTAMYLCATSELPRVGEKLFFGSGTQLSVL.

In its sample, this clone was seen a few times. The chain couples TRBV9 to TRBJ2-3; D possibly corresponds to TRBD2 (5 bases). Germline CDR1 SGDLS, CDR2 YYNGEE. CDR3 size: 14 residues. V was shortened by 4 bases and J by 5 bases, with 14 bases between the two germline ends. In DNA form, the CDR3 reads TGTGCCAGCAGCTCTAGGGAGCGTATAGATACGCAGTATTTT. This translates into CASSSRERIDTQYF.

This sequence joins TRBV7-9 and TRBJ1-3; a weak D match, TRBD1 (5 bases). This CDR3 comprises 14 residues. Germline CDR1 SEHNR, CDR2 FQNEAQ (reference sequence). Trimming pared 3 bases from V and 4 bases from J, leaving 10 bases between. The CDR3: CASSLQGAGNTIYF. In DNA form, the CDR3 reads TGTGCCAGCAGCTTGCAGGGAGCGGGAAACACCATATATTTT.

The V call is TRBV7-2, the J call TRBJ2-1, with 11 positions matching TRBD2. The germline V gene has CDR1 SGHTA and CDR2 FQGNSA. V trimming: 2 bases; J trimming: 7 bases; junction bases outside the gene matches: 4. CDR3 size: 15 residues. The CDR3 nucleotides are TGTGCCAGCAGCTTAAGTACTAGCGGGAGTAATGAGCAGTTCTTC. It translates to CASSLSTSGSNEQFF.

The chain is built from TRBV4-1 and TRBJ2-1; the D is unclear. The CDR3 covers 17 residues. Trimming cost V 0 bases and J 2 bases, with 14 bases left between them. Germline V gene data show CDR1 as MGHRA and CDR2 as YSYEKL. The CDR3 is CASSQDWLLETYNEQFF. Here the CDR3 DNA reads TGCGCCAGCAGCCAAGATTGGCTCCTAGAGACCTACAATGAGCAGTTCTTC.

The V and J genes are TRBV9 and TRBJ1-2; D is possibly TRBD1 (6 bases). The CDR3 loop spans 15 amino acids. Trimming stripped 3 bases from V and 2 bases from J, with 14 bases between. The germline V gene has CDR1 SGDLS and CDR2 YYNGEE. CDR3 protein: CASSGRDILNYGYTF. The CDR3 DNA reads TGTGCCAGCAGCGGGCGGGACATCTTAAACTATGGCTACACCTTC.

This chain joins TRBV6-6 and TRBJ1-2, with unresolved D. The germline gives CDR1 MNHNY, CDR2 SVGAGI (reference sequence). V was cut by 6 bases and J by 1 base, with 9 bases left in between. This CDR3 contains 13 residues. CDR3 region: CASRGGGNYGYTF. The CDR3 region has the DNA TGTGCCAGCAGGGGCGGTGGTAACTATGGCTACACCTTC.

This chain links TRBV5-1 with TRBJ2-5; no definite D call. The CDR3 length is 14 residues. The germline gives CDR1 SGHRS, CDR2 YFSETQ. Trimming removed 3 bases from V and 0 bases from J, with 9 bases in between. The CDR3 DNA reads as TGCGCCAGCAGCTCCAGTCTTGACCAAGAGACCCAGTACTTC. Translating it yields CASSSSLDQETQYF.

The chain links TRBV18 to TRBJ1-1; maybe TRBD1 (6 bases). CDR3 size: 16 residues. V lost 3 bases to trimming and J lost 2 bases, with 16 bases between them. Per the germline V gene, CDR1 is KGHSH and CDR2 is LQKENI. The CDR3 here is CASSPGGGLGNTEAFF. The CDR3 DNA follows: TGTGCCAGCTCACCGGGGGGCGGATTAGGTAACACTGAAGCTTTCTTT.